This TCR beta chain is drawn from a study of shared clonotypes between healthy human individuals. J was trimmed by 2 bases and V by 2 bases; bases with no gene match: 3. The germline CDR1 and CDR2 sequences are ENHRY and SYGVKD. This CDR3 is built from 15 residues. Some clones are missing from TCRdb's copy, which holds only in-frame ones; the method was immunoSEQ multiplex PCR. The sample contains some 2.4 million clones, 80% to 95% of which appear only once. Sequencing was performed on naive CD4+ T cells from PBMCs. The subset is: CD45RA+ positively selected. The TCR was taken from a young man in good health. Some clones in this sample may be carry-over from other donors' samples. This chain uses TRBV10-3 with TRBJ1-5; 7 positions match TRBD1. CDR3 coding DNA: TGTGCCATCAGTGAGGAAGGGGGCGGCAATCAGCCCCAGCATTTT. It translates to CAISEEGGGNQPQHF.